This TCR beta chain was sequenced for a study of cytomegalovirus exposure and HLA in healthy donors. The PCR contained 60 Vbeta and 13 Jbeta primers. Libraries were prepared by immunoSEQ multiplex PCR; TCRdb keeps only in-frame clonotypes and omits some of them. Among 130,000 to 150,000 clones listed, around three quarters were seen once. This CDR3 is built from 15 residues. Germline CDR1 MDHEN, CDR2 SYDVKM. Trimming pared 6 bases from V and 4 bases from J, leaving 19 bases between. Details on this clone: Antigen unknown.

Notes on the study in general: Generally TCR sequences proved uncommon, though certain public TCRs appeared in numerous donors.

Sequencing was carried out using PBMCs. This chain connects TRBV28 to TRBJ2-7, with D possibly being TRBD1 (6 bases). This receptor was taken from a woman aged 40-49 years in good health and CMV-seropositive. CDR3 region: CASSQTTGFFYEQYF. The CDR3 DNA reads TGTGCCAGCAGCCAGACTACAGGGTTTTTTTACGAGCAGTACTTC.